These 19 T cell receptor beta chains were all obtained from the same sample, sequenced in a study of cytomegalovirus exposure and HLA in healthy donors. 60 Vbeta and 13 Jbeta primers were used in PCR. This table comes from immunoSEQ multiplex PCR, and its TCRdb copy is limited to in-frame clones, with some not included. This table holds under 200,000 clones, roughly four fifths found once. The sequencing input was PBMCs. These receptors were obtained from a woman in her 50s in good health and CMV-seropositive.

The V gene is TRBV2, the J gene TRBJ2-5; TRBD1 might be the D (5 bases). The CDR3 contains 14 residues. The V gene lost 6 bases and the J gene lost 0 bases, with 11 bases spanning the gap. The germline V gene encodes CDR1 SNHLY and CDR2 FYNNEI. CDR3 nucleotides: TGTGCCAGCAGCCTCCAGGGTTACCAAGAGACCCAGTACTTC. This codes for CASSLQGYQETQYF.

In this sample, this clone turned up once. V is TRBV18 and J is TRBJ1-5; D might be TRBD1 (6 bases). The CDR3 is 13 residues long. The germline V and J ends were trimmed by 4 bases and 9 bases, with 13 bases remaining between them. Germline CDR1 and CDR2: KGHSH and LQKENI. CDR3 coding DNA: TGTGCCAGCTCACTGTACAGGGATCGGCCCCAGCATTTT. Protein product: CASSLYRDRPQHF.

V and J are TRBV7-3 and TRBJ2-5; possible D gene TRBD1, 6 bases. V lost 0 bases and J lost 6, with 8 bases in between. Looked up from germline, CDR1 is SGHTA and CDR2 is FQGTGA. The CDR3 is 13 amino acids. This chain's CDR3 is CASSLTTGQTQYF. The CDR3 DNA reads TGTGCCAGCAGCTTAACTACAGGGCAGACCCAGTACTTC.

This chain links TRBV9 with TRBJ1-2; possibly TRBD1 for D (6 bases). Deletions cut 7 bases from V and 4 bases from J, with 11 bases between. Germline lookup yields CDR1 SGDLS and CDR2 YYNGEE. The CDR3 is made up of 12 amino acids. CDR3: CASGGVGYGYTF. The CDR3 DNA sequence: TGTGCCAGCGGGGGCGTCGGCTATGGCTACACCTTC.

The J gene is TRBJ2-2, the V gene TRBV4-2, with 10 bases lining up with TRBD2. Germline V gives CDR1 LGHNA, CDR2 YNFKEQ. V dropped 4 bases and J dropped 4; count of bases not matched to a gene: 6. This CDR3 spans 16 amino acids. CDR3 protein: CASSPGVAGGTGELFF. DNA of the CDR3: TGTGCCAGCAGCCCAGGGGTAGCGGGGGGCACCGGGGAGCTGTTTTTT.

In its sample, this clone was seen a few times. The V call is TRBV30, the J call TRBJ1-4, with 9 bases lining up with TRBD1. In germline, CDR1 is GTSNPN, CDR2 SVGIG (reference sequence). CDR3 length: 16 amino acids. V gave up 5 bases and J gave up 1 base; unmatched junction bases: 8. The CDR3 sequence: CAWLHRGRRTNEKLFF. The CDR3 DNA follows: TGTGCCTGGTTGCACAGGGGGCGCCGAACTAATGAAAAACTGTTTTTT.

The V gene is TRBV20-1, the J gene TRBJ1-2, with TRBD1 as a possible D gene (5 bases). V lost 6 bases to trimming and J lost 9 bases, with 11 bases between them. Germline CDR1 is DFQATT and CDR2 is SNEGSKA (reference sequence). The CDR3 has 10 residues. The CDR3 region has the DNA TGCAGTGCGTGGGGGGGACGCTACACCTTC. This gives the protein CSAWGGRYTF.

The chain employs TRBV6-5 and TRBJ1-6; D gene ambiguous. CDR1 is MNHEY and CDR2 is SVGAGI in the germline V gene. CDR3 length: 11 residues. V lost 5 bases, J lost 15 bases, and 11 bases lay in between. The CDR3 DNA sequence: TGTGCCAGCAGTGAAGCCCTCAACCTCCACTTT. This sequence encodes CASSEALNLHF.

The CDR3 loop is CASSVTRNTGELFF. The CDR3 DNA is TGTGCCAGCAGTGTGACTCGTAACACCGGGGAGCTGTTTTTT. The rearrangement uses TRBV6-1 and TRBJ2-2; D remains unclear. The V gene lost 4 bases and the J gene lost 2 bases, with 8 bases spanning the gap. CDR1 is MNHNS and CDR2 is SASEGT in the germline V gene. CDR3 length: 14 residues.

This chain connects TRBV11-2 to TRBJ2-7; 7 bases line up with TRBD1. CDR1 is SGHAT and CDR2 is FQNNGV in the germline V gene. The trim removed 4 bases at V and 3 bases at J, leaving 6 bases unmatched. This CDR3 has 14 amino acids. CDR3 in DNA: TGTGCCAGCAGCTCGAACAGGGGAAACTACGAGCAGTACTTC. Translated: CASSSNRGNYEQYF.

The gene calls are TRBV7-6 and TRBJ2-3, with 8 bases aligning to TRBD2. The CDR3 has 16 residues. Trimming removed 2 bases from V and 1 base from J; junction bases left unmatched: 5. Germline CDR1 and CDR2: SGHVS and FNYEAQ. CDR3 region: CASSLIWRGGTDTQYF. The CDR3, as DNA: TGTGCCAGCAGCTTAATCTGGCGGGGGGGCACAGATACGCAGTATTTT.

The genes are TRBV7-2 and TRBJ2-5, with D tentatively TRBD1 (7 bases). Per germline, CDR1 SGHTA and CDR2 FQGNSA. Trimming took 1 base from V and 5 from J, leaving 14 bases between them. The CDR3 is 15 amino acids. The CDR3 spells CASSLGFAGGETQYF. The CDR3 coding sequence is TGTGCCAGCAGCTTAGGCTTCGCAGGGGGGGAGACCCAGTACTTC. Variable domain in full (rest from reference TRBV7-2 and TRBJ2-5): GAGVSQSPSNKVTEKGKDVELRCDPISGHTALYWYRQSLGQGLEFLIYFQGNSAPDKSGLPSDRFSAERTGGSVSTLTIQRTQQEDSAVYLCASSLGFAGGETQYFGPGTRLLVL.

The J gene is TRBJ1-5, the V gene TRBV23-1, with TRBD1 identical over 10 bases. TRBV23-1 is classed as an ORF, of uncertain function. Germline trimming cut 6 bases from V and 7 bases from J; bases unmatched to any gene: 9. The CDR3 contains 15 residues. CDR3 DNA sequence: TGCGCCAGCAGGGACCCAAGGGACAGGGGCCAGCCCCAGCATTTT. The encoded protein is CASRDPRDRGQPQHF.

This chain links TRBV5-5 with TRBJ2-6; 8 nucleotides match TRBD2. CDR1 SGHKS and CDR2 YYEKEE come from the germline V gene (reference sequence). The CDR3 has 18 residues. The V segment lost 1 base and the J segment 0 bases; nucleotides outside the gene matches: 6. CDR3: CASSLPGAGASGANVLTF. The CDR3 DNA sequence: TGTGCCAGCAGCTTGCCGGGAGCGGGGGCCTCTGGGGCCAACGTCCTGACTTTC.

The V gene is TRBV7-9, the J gene TRBJ1-2; 8 positions match TRBD1. The V segment lost 2 bases and the J segment 0 bases; nucleotides outside the gene matches: 8. Germline CDR1 reads SEHNR; CDR2 reads FQNEAQ (reference sequence). CDR3 length: 17 residues. DNA for the CDR3: TGTGCCAGCAGCTTAAATAGCAGGGGGCCTGCTAACTATGGCTACACCTTC. This encodes CASSLNSRGPANYGYTF. The full variable domain, in which reference TRBV7-9 and TRBJ1-2 provide the parts outside the CDR3, is DTGVSQNPRHKITKRGQNVTFRCDPISEHNRLYWYRQTLGQGPEFLTYFQNEAQLEKSRLLSDRFSAERPKGSFSTLEIQRTEQGDSAMYLCASSLNSRGPANYGYTFGSGTRLTVV.

The V and J genes are TRBV11-2 and TRBJ2-7, with TRBD1 matching over 7 bases. V shed 5 bases, J shed 0 bases, and the junction held 1 base outside the gene matches. The CDR3 is made up of 13 amino acids. Germline V gene lookup returns CDR1 SGHAT and CDR2 FQNNGV. The CDR3 DNA is TGTGCCAGCAGCCGGGACAGCTCCTACGAGCAGTACTTC. Encoded protein: CASSRDSSYEQYF.

The chain joins TRBV7-9 to TRBJ1-4, with unresolved D. Germline CDR1 reads SEHNR; CDR2 reads FQNEAQ (reference sequence). CDR3 length equals 16 residues. V was trimmed by 0 bases and J by 6 bases, leaving 14 bases between them. The DNA for the CDR3 is TGTGCCAGCAGCTTAGCCCCGGGCAGAGCGGATGAAAAACTGTTTTTT. This sequence encodes CASSLAPGRADEKLFF. Based on the CDR3 plus reference TRBV7-9 and TRBJ1-4, the full variable domain is DTGVSQNPRHKITKRGQNVTFRCDPISEHNRLYWYRQTLGQGPEFLTYFQNEAQLEKSRLLSDRFSAERPKGSFSTLEIQRTEQGDSAMYLCASSLAPGRADEKLFFGSGTQLSVL.

This clone appeared a few times. The chain couples TRBV2 to TRBJ1-2, with D unresolved. Trimming removed 6 bases at V and 3 bases at J, with 14 bases between. The CDR3 runs 14 residues. CDR1 and CDR2 from the germline V gene are SNHLY and FYNNEI. As DNA, the CDR3 is TGTGCCAGCAGACTCACGGAGAGAGACTATGGCTACACCTTC. This gives the protein CASRLTERDYGYTF. Full variable domain (rest looked up from reference TRBV2 and TRBJ1-2): EPEVTQTPSHQVTQMGQEVILRCVPISNHLYFYWYRQILGQKVEFLVSFYNNEISEKSEIFDDQFSVERPDGSNFTLKIRSTKLEDSAMYFCASRLTERDYGYTFGSGTRLTVV.

The chain recombines TRBV6-5 with TRBJ2-3; D ambiguous. In germline, CDR1 is MNHEY, CDR2 SVGAGI. Trimming stripped 8 bases from V and 6 bases from J, with 12 bases between. CDR3 length equals 12 residues. The CDR3 DNA sequence: TGTGCCAGCTGTTCTCCTCCGGATACGCAGTATTTT. This gives the protein CASCSPPDTQYF.